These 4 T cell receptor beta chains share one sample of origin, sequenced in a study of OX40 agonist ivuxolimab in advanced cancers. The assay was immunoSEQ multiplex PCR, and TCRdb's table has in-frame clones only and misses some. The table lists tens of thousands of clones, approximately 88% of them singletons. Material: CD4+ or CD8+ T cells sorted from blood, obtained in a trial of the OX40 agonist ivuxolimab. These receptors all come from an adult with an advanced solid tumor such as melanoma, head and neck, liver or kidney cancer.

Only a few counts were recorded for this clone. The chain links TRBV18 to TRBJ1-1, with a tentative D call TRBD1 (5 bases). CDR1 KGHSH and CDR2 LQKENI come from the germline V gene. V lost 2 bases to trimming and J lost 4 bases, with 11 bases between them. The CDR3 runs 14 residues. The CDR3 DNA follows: TGTGCCAGCTCACCATCTGACAGTGGCACTGAAGCTTTCTTT. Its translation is CASSPSDSGTEAFF.

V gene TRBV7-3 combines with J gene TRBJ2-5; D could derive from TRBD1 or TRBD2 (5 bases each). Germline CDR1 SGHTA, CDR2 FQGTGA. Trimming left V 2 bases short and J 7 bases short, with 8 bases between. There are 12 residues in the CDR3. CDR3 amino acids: CASSLPGRTQYF. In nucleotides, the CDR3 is TGTGCCAGCAGCTTACCGGGGCGGACCCAGTACTTC.

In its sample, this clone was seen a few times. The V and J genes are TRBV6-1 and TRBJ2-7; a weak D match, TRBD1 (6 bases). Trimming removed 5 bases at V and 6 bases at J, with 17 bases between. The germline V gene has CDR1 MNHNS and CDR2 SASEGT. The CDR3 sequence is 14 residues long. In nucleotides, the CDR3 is TGTGCCAGCAGTTCCTATGGACAGAGGGGCGAGCAGTACTTC. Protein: CASSSYGQRGEQYF.

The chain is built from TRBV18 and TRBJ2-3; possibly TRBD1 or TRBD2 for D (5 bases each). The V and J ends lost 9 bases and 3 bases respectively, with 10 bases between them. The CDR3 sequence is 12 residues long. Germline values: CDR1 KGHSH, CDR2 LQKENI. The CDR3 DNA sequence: TGTGCCAGTAGGGGAGCGACAGATACGCAGTATTTT. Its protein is CASRGATDTQYF.